The following is a T cell receptor (beta chain) sequence with its context. Authors' methods: Reference gene primer amplification gave nucleated cell count estimates. TCRdb's table, derived via immunoSEQ multiplex PCR, lists solely in-frame clones and lacks some. V, J and clone size derive from that table, while D and trimming were established from the DNA sequence. Among around 120,000 clones, approximately 80% were seen once, and the ten largest hold more than 1.5%. These data come from a study of blood T cell repertoires in COVID-19. For the study at large: COVID-19 samples, acute and convalescent, were from the United States, Italy and Spain. T cells, B-cell-depleted T cells, or PBMCs supplied cDNA or gDNA.

The CDR3 length is 16 residues. Germline V CDR1 and CDR2: MNHEY, SVGAGI. V lost 0 bases to trimming and J lost 6 bases, with 12 bases between them. This receptor was identified in a man aged 65 to 85 with acute or convalescent COVID-19. V is TRBV6-5 and J is TRBJ1-6, with a tentative D call TRBD1 (6 bases). The sequenced material came from peripheral blood. The CDR3 DNA follows: TGTGCCAGCAGTTACTCCAGGGGAGGGAGTAATTCACCCCTCCACTTT. Residues: CASSYSRGGSNSPLHF.